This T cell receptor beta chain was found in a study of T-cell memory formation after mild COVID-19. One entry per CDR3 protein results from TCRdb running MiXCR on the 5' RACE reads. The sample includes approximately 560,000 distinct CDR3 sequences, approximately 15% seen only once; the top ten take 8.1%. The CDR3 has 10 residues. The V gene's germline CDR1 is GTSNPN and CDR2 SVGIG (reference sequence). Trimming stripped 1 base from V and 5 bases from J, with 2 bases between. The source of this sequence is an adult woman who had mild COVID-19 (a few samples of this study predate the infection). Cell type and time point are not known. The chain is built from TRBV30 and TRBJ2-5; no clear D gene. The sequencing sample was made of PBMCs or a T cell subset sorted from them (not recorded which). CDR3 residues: CAWSGETQYF. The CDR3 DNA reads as TGTGCCTGGAGTGGGGAGACCCAGTACTTC.